This is a list of T cell receptor beta chains from one sample in a study of shared clonotypes between healthy human individuals. Measured with immunoSEQ multiplex PCR; TCRdb has only the in-frame clones, and not every one. The sample consists of roughly 2,500,000 clones, 90% to 95% of them appearing once. The sequencing input was naive CD4+ T cells from PBMCs. Receptor source: a man aged 18 to 29 in good health. Some clones in this sample may be carry-over from other donors' samples. Each CDR3 is given with its conserved first and last residue. The D gene is left open where the match is weak. Rows give clone size only sometimes, using once, few, many, or a class for an expanded clone.

abundance | j_gene | d_gene | v_gene | CDR3aa | CDR3nt
. | TRBJ1-2 | . | TRBV9 | CASSANGDSRYGYTF | TGTGCCAGCAGCGCAAATGGGGACTCGCGCTATGGCTACACCTTC
. | TRBJ2-1 | TRBD2 | TRBV29-1 | CSVAGSGGPNEQFF | TGCAGCGTTGCCGGGTCGGGGGGACCCAATGAGCAGTTCTTC
. | TRBJ1-3 | TRBD1 | TRBV10-3 | CAVGGTGVGNTIYF | TGTGCCGTCGGCGGTACAGGGGTCGGAAACACCATATATTTT
. | TRBJ2-3 | . | TRBV7-2 | CASSLGQGTDTQYF | TGTGCCAGCAGCTTAGGCCAGGGAACAGATACGCAGTATTTT
. | TRBJ1-3 | TRBD1 | TRBV5-4 | CASSPRQGYQGNTIYF | TGTGCCAGCAGCCCCCGACAGGGGTACCAGGGAAACACCATATATTTT
. | TRBJ2-7 | . | TRBV6-5 | CASSRDISISYEQYF | TGTGCCAGCAGCAGGGACATATCCATCAGCTACGAGCAGTACTTC
. | TRBJ1-1 | . | TRBV13 | CASSIRIEARNTEAFF | TGTGCCAGCAGCATCCGGATCGAGGCCCGGAACACTGAAGCTTTCTTT
. | TRBJ1-1 | TRBD1 | TRBV6-6 | CAITIQGARTEAFF | TGTGCCATTACAATTCAGGGGGCGCGCACTGAAGCTTTCTTT
. | TRBJ1-2 | TRBD1 | TRBV28 | CASSHIPGQRNYGYTF | TGTGCCAGCAGTCATATACCGGGACAGAGGAACTATGGCTACACCTTC
. | TRBJ2-5 | . | TRBV6-6 | CASSYSTAIQETQYF | TGTGCCAGCAGTTACTCGACCGCGATCCAAGAGACCCAGTACTTC
. | TRBJ1-2 | . | TRBV29-1 | CSVVGLANYGYTF | TGCAGCGTTGTTGGCCTAGCTAACTATGGCTACACCTTC
. | TRBJ2-2 | TRBD2 | TRBV9 | CASSGDYFNTGELFF | TGTGCCAGCAGCGGGGACTACTTCAACACCGGGGAGCTGTTTTTT
few | TRBJ1-1 | . | TRBV2 | CASTYASEAFF | TGTGCCAGCACTTACGCTTCTGAAGCTTTCTTT
. | TRBJ2-2 | TRBD2 | TRBV7-9 | CASSLGGLAENTGELFF | TGTGCCAGCAGCTTAGGAGGACTAGCGGAAAACACCGGGGAGCTGTTTTTT
. | TRBJ1-1 | TRBD1 | TRBV5-1 | CASSGRDRGNTEAFF | TGCGCCAGCAGCGGACGAGACAGGGGGAACACTGAAGCTTTCTTT
. | TRBJ2-3 | TRBD2 | TRBV5-1 | CASSLAPSGSDTQYF | TGCGCCAGCAGCTTGGCCCCTAGCGGGAGTGATACGCAGTATTTT
. | TRBJ2-5 | TRBD2 | TRBV19 | CASSIRLAAQETQYF | TGTGCCAGTAGTATTAGACTAGCGGCCCAAGAGACCCAGTACTTC
. | TRBJ1-4 | . | TRBV28 | CASSKGRALNEKLFF | TGTGCCAGCAGCAAGGGACGGGCCCTTAATGAAAAACTGTTTTTT
. | TRBJ2-7 | TRBD2 | TRBV7-2 | CASSLAAGAYGGEQYF | TGTGCCAGCAGCTTAGCGGCGGGAGCCTATGGAGGCGAGCAGTACTTC
. | TRBJ2-1 | . | TRBV15 | CATSRLKKGTRGYNEQFF | TGTGCCACCAGCAGACTCAAAAAAGGGACAAGGGGATACAATGAGCAGTTCTTC
. | TRBJ2-1 | . | TRBV7-9 | CASSPRNNEQFF | TGTGCCAGCAGCCCGCGCAACAATGAGCAGTTCTTC
. | TRBJ2-3 | . | TRBV5-4 | CASSLKGPTDTQYF | TGTGCCAGCAGCTTGAAAGGACCCACAGATACGCAGTATTTT
. | TRBJ2-2 | . | TRBV27 | CASSLFDANTGELFF | TGTGCCAGCAGTTTATTCGATGCGAACACCGGGGAGCTGTTTTTT
. | TRBJ2-1 | . | TRBV5-6 | CASSFLDRYNEQFF | TGTGCCAGCAGCTTCTTAGACAGGTACAATGAGCAGTTCTTC
. | TRBJ2-5 | TRBD1 | TRBV5-1 | CASSQGGEPETQYF | TGCGCCAGCAGCCAAGGGGGCGAACCAGAGACCCAGTACTTC
. | TRBJ1-1 | . | TRBV18 | CASSPRLGSLNTEAFF | TGTGCCAGCTCACCTCGACTCGGGTCCTTGAACACTGAAGCTTTCTTT
. | TRBJ1-1 | . | TRBV30 | CAWRFAWGNTEASF | .
. | TRBJ2-7 | . | TRBV2 | CASSPQYEQYF | TGTGCCAGCAGTCCACAGTACGAGCAGTACTTC
. | TRBJ2-7 | TRBD2 | TRBV28 | CARRPTSGATYEQYF | TGTGCCAGACGTCCCACTAGCGGGGCGACCTACGAGCAGTACTTC
. | TRBJ2-3 | TRBD1 | TRBV6-1 | CASSEAGGQGARDTQYF | TGTGCCAGCAGTGAAGCGGGTGGGCAGGGGGCGCGAGATACGCAGTATTTT
. | TRBJ2-7 | . | TRBV11-2 | CASSRTGQGEQYF | TGTGCCAGCAGCCGCACCGGGCAGGGGGAGCAGTACTTC
. | TRBJ1-5 | TRBD1 | TRBV6-1 | CAIGAGGYNQPQHF | TGTGCCATCGGCGCAGGGGGCTACAATCAGCCCCAGCATTTT
. | TRBJ1-6 | . | TRBV6-6 | CASSSPKNSTSPLHF | TGTGCCAGCAGTTCTCCTAAGAACAGCACTTCACCCCTCCACTTT
. | TRBJ2-1 | . | TRBV2 | CASSRVDWVDEQFF | TGTGCCAGCAGCCGGGTCGATTGGGTCGATGAGCAGTTCTTC
. | TRBJ2-2 | . | TRBV6-1 | CASSGSAQNGELFF | TGTGCCAGCAGTGGTTCGGCCCAAAACGGGGAGCTGTTTTTT
once | TRBJ2-3 | . | TRBV5-8 | CASSLGLSGTDTQYF | TGTGCCAGCAGCTTGGGGTTGTCTGGGACAGATACGCAGTATTTT
. | TRBJ2-5 | . | TRBV15 | CATSRTTTSQETQYF | TGTGCCACCAGCAGGACTACTACGTCCCAAGAGACCCAGTACTTC
. | TRBJ2-7 | . | TRBV5-1 | CASSLKGLEQYF | TGCGCCAGCAGCTTGAAAGGGCTGGAGCAGTACTTC
. | TRBJ2-3 | TRBD2 | TRBV27 | CASGGGGVTDTQYF | TGTGCCAGCGGTGGGGGGGGAGTCACAGATACGCAGTATTTT
. | TRBJ2-7 | TRBD2 | TRBV6-1 | CASSERGSGRPYEQYF | TGTGCCAGCAGTGAACGGGGTAGCGGGAGACCCTACGAGCAGTACTTC
. | TRBJ2-2 | TRBD2 | TRBV2 | CASSLAGGSAGELFF | TGTGCCAGCAGCTTAGCGGGAGGGAGTGCCGGGGAGCTGTTTTTT
. | TRBJ2-5 | . | TRBV7-2 | CASSLLGRETQYF | TGTGCCAGCAGCCTACTAGGGAGAGAGACCCAGTACTTC
. | TRBJ1-4 | . | TRBV4-3 | CASSRRGRDEKLFF | TGCGCCAGCAGCCGAAGGGGTCGGGATGAAAAACTGTTTTTT
. | TRBJ2-2 | . | TRBV7-9 | CASSLMERVGTGELFF | TGTGCCAGCAGCTTAATGGAGAGAGTTGGCACCGGGGAGCTGTTTTTT
once | TRBJ2-5 | . | TRBV5-4 | CASSFFSLEQYF | TGTGCCAGCAGCTTCTTTTCCCTAGAGCAGTACTTC
. | TRBJ2-7 | . | TRBV5-6 | CASSLGSIYEQYF | TGTGCCAGCAGCTTGGGTTCTATCTACGAGCAGTACTTC
. | TRBJ1-2 | . | TRBV6-1 | CASNPRDTYGYTF | TGTGCCAGCAACCCTCGGGACACCTATGGCTACACCTTC
. | TRBJ2-2 | TRBD1 | TRBV28 | CASRPQGAGTGELFF | TGTGCCAGCAGGCCCCAGGGGGCGGGCACCGGGGAGCTGTTTTTT
. | TRBJ2-1 | TRBD2 | TRBV19 | CASSTNGLAGPNEQFF | TGTGCCAGTAGTACGAACGGACTAGCTGGGCCCAATGAGCAGTTCTTC
. | TRBJ2-3 | TRBD2 | TRBV15 | CATSREREGGFRTDTQYF | TGTGCCACCAGCAGAGAACGGGAGGGGGGCTTTCGCACAGATACGCAGTATTTT
. | TRBJ2-3 | . | TRBV9 | CASSRNSFTDTQYF | TGTGCCAGCAGCCGTAATAGCTTCACAGATACGCAGTATTTT
. | TRBJ1-5 | . | TRBV4-3 | CASSFSLDRLSNQPQHF | TGCGCCAGCAGCTTCTCCCTTGACAGGCTTAGCAATCAGCCCCAGCATTTT
. | TRBJ1-5 | . | TRBV6-1 | CASSEAGNNQPQHF | TGTGCCAGCAGTGAAGCGGGCAACAATCAGCCCCAGCATTTT
once | TRBJ2-7 | . | TRBV28 | CASSQWGTKQYF | TGTGCCAGCAGTCAATGGGGTACAAAGCAGTACTTC
. | TRBJ1-4 | . | TRBV18 | CASSPLTGANEKLFF | TGTGCCAGCTCACCTTTGACGGGGGCTAATGAAAAACTGTTTTTT
. | TRBJ2-2 | TRBD2 | TRBV18 | CASSPLAGAGELFF | TGTGCCAGCTCACCGCTCGCGGGGGCCGGGGAGCTGTTTTTT